The 11 T cell receptor beta chains listed next were all sequenced from one sample in a study of shared clonotypes between healthy human individuals. Data came from immunoSEQ multiplex PCR; TCRdb stores just in-frame clones and leaves some out. This sample carries about 1 million clones, about 77% of them seen once, and the ten largest clones take over 1.3%. Sequenced sample: memory CD4+ T cells sorted from blood. Documented subset: CD45RA-negative fraction. All receptors derive from a man younger than 35 in good health.

This clone was seen a handful of times. V gene TRBV30 combines with J gene TRBJ1-6; D not certain. The V and J ends lost 0 bases and 10 bases respectively, with 16 bases between them. The germline CDR1 and CDR2 sequences are GTSNPN and SVGIG (reference sequence). CDR3 length: 15 residues. The CDR3: CAWSVSPPSRSPLHF. The CDR3 nucleotides read TGTGCCTGGAGTGTAAGCCCCCCTTCTCGGTCACCCCTCCACTTT.

The chain recombines TRBV7-9 with TRBJ2-5, with unresolved D. The CDR3 is 12 amino acids. Per the germline V gene, CDR1 is SEHNR and CDR2 is FQNEAQ (reference sequence). Trimming shortened V by 1 base and J by 9 bases, and 9 bases separated the two germline ends. CDR3 coding DNA: TGTGCCAGCAGCTTAGAGTTGGTCTCCCAGTACTTC. It is translated as CASSLELVSQYF.

Notes on this clone: The same CDR3 is also encoded by other DNA sequences in this sample. The rearrangement links TRBV30 to TRBJ2-7; no clear D gene. This CDR3 has 11 amino acids. Germline values: CDR1 GTSNPN, CDR2 SVGIG (reference sequence). With 1 base removed from V and 1 base from J, the gap between germline ends came to 2 bases. CDR3 bases: TGTGCCTGGAGTGGATCCTACGAGCAGTACTTC. This sequence encodes CAWSGSYEQYF. The variable domain in full, completed from reference TRBV30 and TRBJ2-7, reads SQTIHQWPATLVQPVGSPLSLECTVEGTSNPNLYWYRQAAGRGLQLLFYSVGIGQISSEVPQNLSASRPQDRQFILSSKKLLLSDSGFYLCAWSGSYEQYFGPGTRLTVT.

This clone was found a few times. The rearrangement links TRBV6-1 to TRBJ2-3; D perhaps matches TRBD2 (6 bases). V gave up 8 bases and J gave up 12 bases, with 27 bases separating them. This CDR3 region has 15 residues. Germline V CDR1 and CDR2: MNHNS, SASEGT. CDR3 DNA sequence: TGTGCCAGCCGTGGGGACTCCCCTTCACCTTCGTTCCAGTATTTT. It codes for CASRGDSPSPSFQYF.

The V and J genes are TRBV7-8 and TRBJ1-6; TRBD1 agrees at 9 bases. The CDR3 is 14 residues long. Germline assignment: CDR1 SGHVS and CDR2 FQNEAQ. V dropped 2 bases and J dropped 11; count of bases not matched to a gene: 4. As DNA, the CDR3 is TGTGCCAGCAGCTTAAGGGACAGGGATCCACCCCTCCACTTT. Residues: CASSLRDRDPPLHF.

This clone has more than one count but fewer than ten. J is TRBJ2-3 and V is TRBV6-1; 9 bases are shared with TRBD2. The CDR3 contains 15 residues. J was trimmed by 2 bases and V by 7 bases; bases with no gene match: 7. Germline V CDR1 and CDR2: MNHNS, SASEGT. CDR3 DNA: TGTGCCAGCATTAGCGGGGGTCTCAACACAGATACGCAGTATTTT. Translated: CASISGGLNTDTQYF.

The CDR3: CASSLEWGNTIYF. CDR3 nucleotide sequence: TGCGCCAGCAGCTTGGAGTGGGGAAACACCATATATTTT. This sequence joins TRBV5-1 and TRBJ1-3, with D unclear. This CDR3 has 13 amino acids. The V end was cut by 0 bases, the J end by 4 bases, with 5 bases between. Germline V lookup: CDR1 SGHRS, CDR2 YFSETQ.

This chain uses TRBV11-3 with TRBJ2-7; possible D gene TRBD1, 6 bases. The CDR3 length is 14 residues. Trimming took off 5 bases at V and 5 bases at J, with 16 bases between the two ends. Germline lookup yields CDR1 SGHNT and CDR2 YENEEA. CDR3 nucleotides: TGTGCCAGCAGCAATGCACAGGGACCCCACGAGCAGTACTTC. It codes for CASSNAQGPHEQYF.

The chain is built from TRBV7-3 and TRBJ1-5; D may be TRBD1 (5 bases). The CDR3 runs to 14 residues. Per the germline V gene, CDR1 is SGHTA and CDR2 is FQGTGA. V lost 1 base to trimming and J lost 2 bases, with 6 bases between them. The chain's CDR3 is CASSLKGRNQPQHF. In DNA form, the CDR3 reads TGTGCCAGCAGCTTAAAGGGACGCAATCAGCCCCAGCATTTT.

This chain joins TRBV30 and TRBJ1-3; no reliable D call. V was trimmed by 1 base and J by 4 bases, leaving 8 bases between them. The germline CDR1 and CDR2 sequences are GTSNPN and SVGIG (reference sequence). This CDR3 has 13 residues. The CDR3 DNA is TGTGCCTGGAGTGACCCCTCAGGAAACACCATATATTTT. This gives the protein CAWSDPSGNTIYF.

This sequence joins TRBV30 and TRBJ1-5; D uncertain. The CDR3 covers 17 residues. In germline, CDR1 is GTSNPN, CDR2 SVGIG (reference sequence). Trimming removed 0 bases at V and 0 bases at J, with 15 bases between. CDR3 region: CAWSVFGKAHSNQPQHF. CDR3 DNA: TGTGCCTGGAGTGTGTTCGGCAAGGCTCATAGCAATCAGCCCCAGCATTTT.